This is a list of T cell receptor beta chains from one sample in a study of blood T cell repertoires in COVID-19. Repertoires were generated with immunoSEQ multiplex PCR, while TCRdb's copy carries only in-frame clones and drops some. This table has some 250,000 clones, around 85% appearing once. Input material: peripheral blood. Receptors were obtained from a woman of 80 years or more with acute or convalescent COVID-19. Both conserved end residues are part of each CDR3. A D gene is named only where the DNA matches it firmly. Size values are once, few and many counts, or a class for expanded clones, and some rows have none.

>TRBV28|TRBJ1-6|TRBD1|.
CASSLEDRGFYNSPLHF
TGTGCCAGCAGCCTCGAGGACAGGGGTTTCTATAATTCACCCCTCCACTTT
>TRBV5-1|TRBJ1-2|TRBD1|.
CASSSQGGSYGYTF
TGCGCCAGCAGCTCGCAGGGGGGCAGCTATGGCTACACCTTC
>TRBV7-2|TRBJ1-5|.|.
CASSLRVAGDLTNQPQHF
TGTGCCAGCAGCCTTAGGGTGGCAGGGGACCTTACAAATCAGCCCCAGCATTTT
>TRBV13|TRBJ2-3|.|.
CASSLDRGSTDTQYF
TGTGCCAGCAGCTTAGACCGGGGGAGCACAGATACGCAGTATTTT
>TRBV2|TRBJ1-5|TRBD1|.
CASSRDRGNQPQHF
TGTGCCAGCAGTCGGGACAGGGGCAATCAGCCCCAGCATTTT
>TRBV30|TRBJ2-5|.|.
CAWSAGETQYF
TGTGCCTGGAGTGCAGGGGAGACCCAGTACTTC
>TRBV4-1|TRBJ2-3|TRBD2|.
CASSPVAGGSEDTQYF
TGCGCCAGCAGCCCTGTAGCGGGGGGCTCCGAAGATACGCAGTATTTT
>TRBV2|TRBJ1-3|.|.
CASSDGQPSGNTIYF
TGTGCCAGCAGTGACGGACAACCCTCTGGAAACACCATATATTTT
>TRBV5-1|TRBJ2-1|.|.
CASSLGPTGYEQFF
TGCGCCAGCAGCCTAGGCCCGACGGGGTACGAGCAGTTCTTC
>TRBV18|TRBJ1-5|.|.
CASSDSLSQPQHF
TGTGCCAGCTCAGACAGTTTATCTCAGCCCCAGCATTTT
>TRBV2|TRBJ2-2|.|.
CASRNDLWELFF
TGTGCCAGCCGGAATGACTTGTGGGAGCTGTTTTTT
>TRBV7-3|TRBJ2-3|TRBD1|.
CASSMPGQPTDTQYF
TGTGCCAGCAGCATGCCGGGACAGCCTACAGATACGCAGTATTTT
>TRBV3-1/TRBV3-2|TRBJ2-7|TRBD2|once
CASGWGGNSYEQYF
TGTGCCAGCGGATGGGGGGGGAACTCCTACGAGCAGTACTTC
>TRBV11-2|TRBJ1-1|TRBD1|.
CASSLGPGRGLHGNTEAFF
TGTGCCAGCAGCTTAGGTCCCGGCAGGGGGCTTCATGGGAACACTGAAGCTTTCTTT
>TRBV28|TRBJ1-3|TRBD1|once
CASSFPRGRGNTIYF
TGTGCCAGCAGTTTCCCCAGGGGGCGAGGAAACACCATATATTTT
>TRBV2|TRBJ1-2|.|.
CASILETVDGYTF
TGTGCCAGCATCCTCGAGACAGTAGACGGCTACACCTTC
>TRBV5-8|TRBJ2-6|.|.
CASSSRGGTSGANVLTF
TGTGCCAGCAGCTCGCGTGGGGGCACCTCTGGGGCCAACGTCCTGACTTTC
>TRBV5-1|TRBJ2-7|.|.
CASSLQASSYEQYF
TGCGCCAGCAGCTTACAGGCTAGCTCCTACGAGCAGTACTTC
>TRBV18|TRBJ2-3|TRBD2|.
CASSPRTSGSSTDTQYF
TGTGCCAGCTCACCGCGGACTAGCGGGTCTAGCACAGATACGCAGTATTTT
>TRBV7-2|TRBJ1-1|.|.
CASSLRTGLTEAFF
TGTGCCAGCAGCTTAAGGACGGGACTGACTGAAGCTTTCTTT
>TRBV18|TRBJ1-3|.|.
CASSPSPSGNTIYF
TGTGCCAGCTCACCATCCCCATCTGGAAACACCATATATTTT
>TRBV2|TRBJ1-2|.|once
CASSEAPQGPYGYTF
TGTGCCAGCAGTGAAGCTCCGCAGGGTCCCTATGGCTACACCTTC
>TRBV29-1|TRBJ2-3|TRBD2|.
CSVDRSSGVADTQYF
TGCAGCGTTGATCGGTCTAGCGGAGTGGCAGATACGCAGTATTTT
>TRBV5-4|TRBJ2-5|TRBD2|once
CASSPPGLAGGQETQYF
TGTGCCAGCAGCCCACCGGGACTAGCGGGGGGGCAAGAGACCCAGTACTTC
>TRBV27|TRBJ1-5|.|.
CASRLSGIQPQHF
TGTGCCAGCAGGCTGTCAGGGATTCAGCCCCAGCATTTT
>TRBV5-1|TRBJ2-7|.|.
CASSLMAGPYEQYF
TGCGCCAGCAGCTTGATGGCGGGGCCCTACGAGCAGTACTTC
>TRBV2|TRBJ2-7|.|.
CASSVEGDTYEQYF
TGTGCCAGCAGTGTGGAAGGGGATACCTACGAGCAGTACTTC
>TRBV5-1|TRBJ2-3|.|.
CASSLETGGGPDTQYF
TGCGCCAGCAGCTTGGAGACAGGCGGAGGCCCAGATACGCAGTATTTT
>TRBV28|TRBJ1-5|.|.
CASSSTGSNQPQHF
TGTGCCAGCAGTTCCACAGGGAGCAATCAGCCCCAGCATTTT
>TRBV5-1|TRBJ2-1|TRBD1|.
CASSFTGTGATEQFF
TGCGCCAGCAGCTTCACCGGGACAGGGGCCACGGAGCAGTTCTTC
>TRBV3-1/TRBV3-2|TRBJ1-5|.|.
CASSPRGNQPQHF
TGTGCCAGCAGCCCGAGAGGAAATCAGCCCCAGCATTTT
>TRBV6-5|TRBJ2-3|TRBD1|.
CASTDRGLGTDTQYF
TGTGCCAGCACGGACAGGGGGCTCGGCACAGATACGCAGTATTTT
>TRBV7-9|TRBJ1-2|.|.
CASSSGGAPHYGYTF
TGTGCCAGCAGCTCGGGGGGGGCTCCGCACTATGGCTACACCTTC
>TRBV4-1|TRBJ1-6|.|.
CASSQERGQKNNSPLHF
TGCGCCAGCAGCCAAGAAAGAGGGCAGAAGAATAATTCACCCCTCCACTTT
>TRBV7-9|TRBJ2-3|.|.
CASSQSQGQTDTQYF
TGTGCCAGCAGCCAGTCCCAGGGGCAAACAGATACGCAGTATTTT
>TRBV29-1|TRBJ1-3|.|once
CSVVGGSGNTIYF
TGCAGCGTTGTGGGGGGCTCTGGAAACACCATATATTTT
>TRBV7-2|TRBJ1-5|.|.
CASSRQVNQPQHF
TGTGCCAGCAGTCGACAGGTCAATCAGCCCCAGCATTTT
>TRBV7-2|TRBJ1-2|.|.
CASSLQTGETYGYTF
TGTGCCAGCAGCTTACAGACAGGAGAGACCTATGGCTACACCTTC
>TRBV5-1|TRBJ1-6|.|.
CASSLRGAGDNSPLHF
TGCGCCAGCAGCCTCCGAGGGGCAGGGGATAATTCACCCCTCCACTTT
>TRBV15|TRBJ1-2|TRBD1|.
CATSRSGQGWGYTF
TGTGCCACCAGCAGATCGGGACAGGGATGGGGCTACACCTTC
>TRBV6-5|TRBJ1-3|.|.
CASQASTGNTIYF
TGTGCCAGCCAGGCATCGACTGGAAACACCATATATTTT
>TRBV11-2|TRBJ1-2|TRBD1|.
CASSLRDRGGYTF
TGTGCCAGCAGCCTCCGGGACAGGGGTGGCTACACCTTC
>TRBV5-4|TRBJ2-1|.|.
CASSLAWGDEQFF
TGTGCCAGCAGCTTGGCGTGGGGGGATGAGCAGTTCTTC
>TRBV3-1/TRBV3-2|TRBJ1-3|TRBD1|.
CASSPFDRGRGNTIYF
TGTGCCAGCAGCCCTTTCGACAGGGGGAGGGGAAACACCATATATTTT
>TRBV4-2|TRBJ1-6|TRBD1|once
CASSQQGARSYNSPLHF
TGTGCCAGCAGTCAACAGGGGGCCAGGTCCTATAATTCACCCCTCCACTTT
>TRBV10-1|TRBJ1-5|TRBD1|.
CAIGGQGPYSNQPQHF
TGCGCCATCGGTGGACAGGGGCCTTATAGCAATCAGCCCCAGCATTTT
>TRBV7-9|TRBJ1-4|.|.
CASSLGLSTNEKLFF
TGTGCCAGCAGCTTAGGGCTTTCAACTAATGAAAAACTGTTTTTT
>TRBV7-9|TRBJ2-2|TRBD2|few
CASSALIAGGTGELFF
TGTGCCAGCAGCGCCTTGATAGCGGGGGGAACCGGGGAGCTGTTTTTT
>TRBV18|TRBJ1-2|TRBD1|.
CASSPPSTGEGYTF
TGTGCCAGCTCACCACCGTCGACAGGGGAGGGCTACACCTTC
>TRBV27|TRBJ2-2|TRBD1|.
CATSRDRGTGELFF
TGTGCCACCAGCCGGGACAGGGGGACCGGGGAGCTGTTTTTT
>TRBV5-8|TRBJ1-3|.|.
CASSLLARVSGNTIYF
TGTGCCAGCAGCTTGTTGGCCCGGGTCTCTGGAAACACCATATATTTT
>TRBV2|TRBJ1-1|.|.
CASSEGDRNTEAFF
TGTGCCAGCAGTGAAGGAGACAGGAACACTGAAGCTTTCTTT
>TRBV3-1/TRBV3-2|TRBJ1-5|.|.
CASSQDLNQPQHF
TGTGCCAGCAGCCAAGATCTAAATCAGCCCCAGCATTTT